The next 11 T cell receptor beta chains were all read from a single sample in a study of cytomegalovirus exposure and HLA in healthy donors. The PCR was carried out with 60 Vbeta primers and 13 Jbeta primers. Here immunoSEQ multiplex PCR was the method, and the copy in TCRdb shows in-frame clones only, minus some. The sample comprises about 200,000 clones, 70% of which are singletons, and 2.6% rests with the top ten. Sequencing input: PBMCs. These TCRs come from a man between 40 and 49 years old in good health and CMV-seropositive.

This CDR3 is CASSQVVGFWEQYF. CDR3 DNA sequence: TGCGCCAGCAGCCAAGTTGTCGGTTTTTGGGAGCAGTACTTC. V is TRBV4-3 and J is TRBJ2-5; perhaps TRBD2 as D (5 bases). The CDR3 consists of 14 residues. V lost 1 base, J lost 11 bases, and 17 bases lay in between. Germline CDR1 and CDR2: LGHNA and YSLEER.

The V call is TRBV27, the J call TRBJ2-1; D possibly corresponds to TRBD1 (6 bases). V was clipped by 7 bases and J by 5 bases, with 18 bases between them. Germline loops: CDR1 MNHEY, CDR2 SMNVEV (reference sequence). This CDR3 spans 15 amino acids. The DNA of the CDR3 is TGTGCCAGCACCAAAACAGGGATAGGCGACAATGAGCAGTTCTTC. Amino acid sequence: CASTKTGIGDNEQFF.

CDR3 sequence: CASRSGGTDTQYF. The CDR3 DNA follows: TGTGCCAGCAGGAGCGGGGGGACAGATACGCAGTATTTT. V and J are TRBV7-2 and TRBJ2-3; TRBD2 matches at 9 bases. Germline lookup yields CDR1 SGHTA and CDR2 FQGNSA. J was trimmed by 3 bases and V by 6 bases; bases with no gene match: 1. The CDR3 has 13 amino acids.

The chain recombines TRBV15 with TRBJ2-6; 7 bases are a match to TRBD1. CDR1 and CDR2 (germline): LNHNV, YYDKDF (reference sequence). The junction had 8 bases not matched to a gene; V was cut back by 3 bases and J by 0 bases. The CDR3 runs 18 residues. DNA of the CDR3: TGTGCCACCAGCAGGGCGAGGACAGGACCCTCTGGGGCCAACGTCCTGACTTTC. Translated: CATSRARTGPSGANVLTF.

The V call is TRBV11-2, the J call TRBJ1-1, with TRBD1 matching over 8 bases. The CDR3 totals 18 residues. Germline CDR1 reads SGHAT; CDR2 reads FQNNGV. V shed 0 bases, J shed 0 bases, and the junction held 9 bases outside the gene matches. The CDR3 DNA is TGTGCCAGCAGCTTAGATCGACAGGGGCCCGGAATGAACACTGAAGCTTTCTTT. Translating it yields CASSLDRQGPGMNTEAFF.

Only one count was recorded for this clone. The chain employs TRBV5-1 and TRBJ1-2; 9 bases agree with TRBD1. With 5 bases clipped from V and 6 bases from J, the junction kept 14 bases outside the gene matches. CDR1 and CDR2 (germline): SGHRS, YFSETQ. This CDR3 contains 16 residues. The CDR3 is CASSFNRDRAGHGYTF. CDR3 sequence (DNA): TGCGCCAGCAGTTTCAACCGGGACAGGGCAGGACATGGCTACACCTTC.

This clone has a handful of counts. The CDR3 nucleotides read TGTGCCAGCAGTGAAAGGGGCACTGAAGCTTTCTTT. This encodes CASSERGTEAFF. The chain carries TRBV6-1 and TRBJ1-1; tentatively, D is TRBD1 (5 bases). This CDR3 comprises 12 residues. Trimming took off 2 bases at V and 4 bases at J, with 5 bases between the two ends. Germline CDR1 MNHNS, CDR2 SASEGT.

The chain combines TRBV4-1 with TRBJ1-2, with a weak D call TRBD1 (5 bases). V was clipped by 3 bases and J by 4 bases, with 15 bases between them. The CDR3 runs to 15 residues. Germline lookup yields CDR1 MGHRA and CDR2 YSYEKL. The CDR3 sequence is CASSQSTDIFYGYTF. CDR3 DNA sequence: TGCGCCAGCAGCCAGTCGACAGACATCTTCTATGGCTACACCTTC.

The V call is TRBV2, the J call TRBJ1-3; D gene unclear. Germline V gene lookup returns CDR1 SNHLY and CDR2 FYNNEI. The CDR3 consists of 14 residues. Deletions cut 4 bases from V and 0 bases from J, with 7 bases between. The CDR3 region has the DNA TGTGCCAGCAGTGCGCGAATCTCTGGAAACACCATATATTTT. It yields the protein CASSARISGNTIYF.

The chain has TRBV6-1 and TRBJ1-1, with D perhaps TRBD1 (6 bases). Germline CDR1 MNHNS, CDR2 SASEGT. V was pared by 1 base and J by 2 bases, with 14 bases between. The CDR3 contains 16 residues. This chain's CDR3 is CASSEVRGRGNTEAFF. The CDR3 DNA reads TGTGCCAGCAGTGAAGTTCGTGGCAGGGGAAACACTGAAGCTTTCTTT.

This clone was seen once. The chain links TRBV4-1 to TRBJ1-6; 10 nucleotides agree with TRBD1. V gave up 1 base and J gave up 8 bases; unmatched junction bases: 2. The CDR3 is made up of 15 amino acids. Per germline, CDR1 MGHRA and CDR2 YSYEKL. As DNA, the CDR3 is TGCGCCAGCAGCCAAGTGACAGGGGGCGATTCACCCCTCCACTTT. It is translated as CASSQVTGGDSPLHF.